Below, one T cell receptor beta chain is given with its context. Its antigen is unidentified. Those who donated were healthy bone marrow donors. This entry belongs to a study of cytomegalovirus exposure and HLA in healthy donors. Germline V gene lookup returns CDR1 MDHEN and CDR2 SYDVKM. V was pared by 1 base and J by 2 bases, with 4 bases of the junction left unmatched. This CDR3 has 15 amino acids. Notes on the study in general: It emerged from a later analysis that several of the most significant clusters appeared to be linked to common viral pathogens. The authors enumerated 150 to 200 TCR beta chains as linked to cytomegalovirus.

The PCR made use of 60 Vbeta and 13 Jbeta primers. Profiled with immunoSEQ multiplex PCR; TCRdb holds only in-frame clones, not every one. This table has about 160,000 clones, 79% appearing once. The receptor comes from a man aged 35 to 55 in good health and CMV-seronegative. The rearrangement joins TRBV28 to TRBJ1-1, with TRBD1 matching over 7 bases. What was sequenced was PBMCs. The CDR3 DNA reads as TGTGCCAGCAGTTTATACAGGGGAATTAACACTGAAGCTTTCTTT. It specifies CASSLYRGINTEAFF.